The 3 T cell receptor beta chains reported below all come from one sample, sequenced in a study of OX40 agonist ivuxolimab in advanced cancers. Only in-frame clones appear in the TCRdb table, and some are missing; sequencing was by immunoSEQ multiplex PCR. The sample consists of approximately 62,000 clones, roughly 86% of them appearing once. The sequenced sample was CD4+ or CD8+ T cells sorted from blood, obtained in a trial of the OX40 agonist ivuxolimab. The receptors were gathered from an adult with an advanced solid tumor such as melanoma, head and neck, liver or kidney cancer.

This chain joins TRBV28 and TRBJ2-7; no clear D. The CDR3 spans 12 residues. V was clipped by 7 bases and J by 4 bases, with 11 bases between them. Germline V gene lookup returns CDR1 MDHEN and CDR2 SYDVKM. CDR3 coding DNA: TGTGCCAGCAACGTGAGAGGATACGAGCAGTACTTC. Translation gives CASNVRGYEQYF. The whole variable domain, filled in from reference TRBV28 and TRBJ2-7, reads DVKVTQSSRYLVKRTGEKVFLECVQDMDHENMFWYRQDPGLGLRLIYFSYDVKMKEKGDIPEGYSVSREKKERFSLILESASTNQTSMYLCASNVRGYEQYFGPGTRLTVT.

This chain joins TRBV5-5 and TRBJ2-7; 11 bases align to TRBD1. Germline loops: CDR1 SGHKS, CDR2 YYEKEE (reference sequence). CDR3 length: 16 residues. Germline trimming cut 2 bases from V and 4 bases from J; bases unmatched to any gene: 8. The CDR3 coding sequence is TGTGCCAGCAGCTTTAGTCTCGGGACAGGGGGTTACGAGCAGTACTTC. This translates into CASSFSLGTGGYEQYF.

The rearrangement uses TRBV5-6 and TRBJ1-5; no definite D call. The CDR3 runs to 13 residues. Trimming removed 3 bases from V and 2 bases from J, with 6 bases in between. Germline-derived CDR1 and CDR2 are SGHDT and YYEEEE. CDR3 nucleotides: TGTGCCAGCAGCTCCGAACGCAATCAGCCCCAGCATTTT. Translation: CASSSERNQPQHF.